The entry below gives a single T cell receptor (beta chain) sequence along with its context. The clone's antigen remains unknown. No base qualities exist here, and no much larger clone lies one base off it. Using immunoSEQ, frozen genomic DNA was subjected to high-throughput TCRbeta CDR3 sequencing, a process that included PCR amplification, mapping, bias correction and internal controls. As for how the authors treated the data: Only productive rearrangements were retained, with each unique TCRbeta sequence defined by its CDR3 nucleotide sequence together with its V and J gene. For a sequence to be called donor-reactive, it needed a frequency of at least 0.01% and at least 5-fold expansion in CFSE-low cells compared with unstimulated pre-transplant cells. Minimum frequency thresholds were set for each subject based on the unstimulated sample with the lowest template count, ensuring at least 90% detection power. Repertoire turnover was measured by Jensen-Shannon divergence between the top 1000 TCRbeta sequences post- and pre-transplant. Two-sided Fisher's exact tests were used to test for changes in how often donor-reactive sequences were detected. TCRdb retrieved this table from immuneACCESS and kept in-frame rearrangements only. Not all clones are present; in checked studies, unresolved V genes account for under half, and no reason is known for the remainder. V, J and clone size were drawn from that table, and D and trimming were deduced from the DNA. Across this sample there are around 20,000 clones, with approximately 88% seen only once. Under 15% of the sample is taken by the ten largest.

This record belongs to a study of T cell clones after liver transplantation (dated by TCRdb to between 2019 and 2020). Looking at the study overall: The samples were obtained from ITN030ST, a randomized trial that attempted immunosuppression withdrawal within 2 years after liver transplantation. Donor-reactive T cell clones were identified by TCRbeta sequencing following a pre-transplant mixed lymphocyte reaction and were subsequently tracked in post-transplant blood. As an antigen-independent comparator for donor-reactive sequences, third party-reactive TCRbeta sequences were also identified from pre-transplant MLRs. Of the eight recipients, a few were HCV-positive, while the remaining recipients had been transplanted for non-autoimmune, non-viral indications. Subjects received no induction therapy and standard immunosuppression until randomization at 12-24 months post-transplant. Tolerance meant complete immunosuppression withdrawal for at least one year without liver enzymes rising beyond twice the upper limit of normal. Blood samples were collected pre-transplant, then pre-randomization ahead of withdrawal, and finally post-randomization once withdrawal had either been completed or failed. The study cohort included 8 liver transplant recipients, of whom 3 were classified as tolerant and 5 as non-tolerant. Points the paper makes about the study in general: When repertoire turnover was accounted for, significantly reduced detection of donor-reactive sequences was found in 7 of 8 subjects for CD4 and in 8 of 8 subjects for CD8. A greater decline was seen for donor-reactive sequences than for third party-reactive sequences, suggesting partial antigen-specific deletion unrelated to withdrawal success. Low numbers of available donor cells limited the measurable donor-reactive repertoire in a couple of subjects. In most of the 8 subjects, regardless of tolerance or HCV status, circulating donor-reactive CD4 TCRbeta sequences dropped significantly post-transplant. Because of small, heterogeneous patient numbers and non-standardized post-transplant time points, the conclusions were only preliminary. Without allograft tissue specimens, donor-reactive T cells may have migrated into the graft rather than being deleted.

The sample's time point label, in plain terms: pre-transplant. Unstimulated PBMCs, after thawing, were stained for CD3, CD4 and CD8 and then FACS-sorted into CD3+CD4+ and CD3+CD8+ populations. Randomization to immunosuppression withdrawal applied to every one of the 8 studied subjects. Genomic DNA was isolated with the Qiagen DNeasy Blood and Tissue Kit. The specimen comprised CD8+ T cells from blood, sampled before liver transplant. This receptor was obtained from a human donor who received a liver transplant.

This receptor has the CDR3 CAWSVTVNQPQHF. The nucleotide sequence is TGTGCCTGGAGTGTTACAGTCAATCAGCCCCAGCATTTT. The V gene is TRBV30 and the J gene is TRBJ1-5, with the D segment identity uncertain. The junction shows trimming of 0 bases on V and 3 bases on J, plus 6 bases between the germline ends. Sequences GTSNPN (CDR1) and SVGIG (CDR2) are obtained from the germline V gene (reference sequence). From the cysteine up to the phenylalanine, the CDR3 has a length of 13 residues. Kept here is only the CDR3 DNA, which spans 39 bases and is read in frame from base 1.